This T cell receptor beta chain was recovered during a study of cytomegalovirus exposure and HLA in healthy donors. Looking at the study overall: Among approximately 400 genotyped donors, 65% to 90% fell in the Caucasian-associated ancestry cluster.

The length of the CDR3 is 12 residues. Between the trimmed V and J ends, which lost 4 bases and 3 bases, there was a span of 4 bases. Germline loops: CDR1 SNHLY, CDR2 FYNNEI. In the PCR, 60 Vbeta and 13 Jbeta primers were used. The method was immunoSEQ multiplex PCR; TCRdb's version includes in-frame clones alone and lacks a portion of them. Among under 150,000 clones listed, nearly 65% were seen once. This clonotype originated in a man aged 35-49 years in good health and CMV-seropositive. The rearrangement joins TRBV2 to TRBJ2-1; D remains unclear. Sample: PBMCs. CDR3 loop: CASSALYNEQFF. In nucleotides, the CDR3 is TGTGCCAGCAGTGCCCTCTACAATGAGCAGTTCTTC.